Below, 18 T cell receptor beta chains from the same sample are listed, as sequenced in a study of blood T cells in healthy people across ages. A second PCR of about 6 to 12 cycles used a sample-barcoded 5' primer and a J-beta primer mix. Via MiXCR, TCRdb re-called the 5' RACE reads, giving one row per CDR3 protein. The repertoire holds approximately 780,000 distinct CDR3 sequences, with roughly 25% as singletons. Separately, the same data were catalogued under a study of T cells of mothers and their children.

The sample consisted of blood. The receptors here all came from a boy younger than 18 in good health.

This sequence joins TRBV29-1 and TRBJ1-2, with 9 bases identical to TRBD1. The CDR3 extends over 15 amino acids. Germline V lookup: CDR1 SQVTM, CDR2 ANQGSEA. The V and J ends lost 4 bases and 8 bases, in that order; junction bases with no gene match: 14. CDR3 nucleotides: TGCAGCGTTGTATCCGGGACAGGGACGCAGGCCGGCTACACCTTC. As protein: CSVVSGTGTQAGYTF.

The genes are TRBV5-1 and TRBJ2-2; D unresolved. The CDR3 is made up of 15 amino acids. Germline assignment: CDR1 SGHRS and CDR2 YFSETQ. V was pared by 1 base and J by 4 bases, with 11 bases between. The CDR3 DNA follows: TGCGCCAGCAGCTTGAGGGAAGTAGGCACCGGGGAGCTGTTTTTT. Protein product: CASSLREVGTGELFF.

The chain couples TRBV3-1 to TRBJ2-2, with 8 bases identical to TRBD2. Germline assignment: CDR1 LGHDT and CDR2 YNNKEL (reference sequence). The V segment lost 4 bases and the J segment 2 bases; nucleotides outside the gene matches: 6. The CDR3 runs to 16 residues. The CDR3 sequence: CASSRVSGSNTGELFF. CDR3 bases: TGTGCCAGCAGCCGAGTGAGCGGGAGCAACACCGGGGAGCTGTTTTTT.

The chain is built from TRBV11-3 and TRBJ2-7, with a possible D match to TRBD2 (7 bases). Judging by the DNA end, TRBJ2-1 fits better; the J call may be wrong. This CDR3 has 15 residues. The germline V gene encodes CDR1 SGHNT and CDR2 YENEEA. The CDR3 region is CASSRGGDYYNEQFF. In DNA form, the CDR3 reads TGTGCCAGCAGTAGAGGGGGGGATTATTACAATGAGCAGTTCTTC.

This clonotype appeared a few times. The chain links TRBV12-3 or TRBV12-4 to TRBJ1-1; 7 bases align to TRBD1. V was pared by 6 bases and J by 0 bases, with 4 bases of the junction left unmatched. This CDR3 is built from 14 residues. DNA for the CDR3: TGTGCCAGCAGGGGACAGATCTTGAACACTGAAGCTTTCTTT. Its protein is CASRGQILNTEAFF.

The rearrangement links TRBV3-1 to TRBJ2-5; D tentatively reads TRBD1 or TRBD2 (6 bases each). The germline V gene encodes CDR1 LGHDT and CDR2 YNNKEL (reference sequence). The V gene lost 5 bases and the J gene lost 2 bases, with 15 bases spanning the gap. The CDR3 runs 15 residues. The CDR3 region is CASSSRGGGQETQYF. In nucleotides, the CDR3 is TGTGCCAGCAGCTCCCGTGGAGGGGGGCAAGAGACCCAGTACTTC.

Concerning this clonotype itself: Its ends do not fully match the called genes, so a read error is possible. The rearrangement joins TRBV12-3 or TRBV12-4 to TRBJ2-5; D call uncertain. The CDR3 is 14 residues long. CDR3 sequence: CAGRQDRKQETQYF. The CDR3, as DNA: TGTGCCGGCAGGCAAGACCGAAAACAAGAGACCCAGTACTTC.

This chain uses TRBV19 with TRBJ2-7; 8 positions match TRBD1. In germline, CDR1 is LNHDA, CDR2 SQIVND (reference sequence). V lost 8 bases, J lost 2 bases, and 8 bases stayed unmatched. The CDR3 has 14 residues. The CDR3 DNA is TGTGCCAGTCGAGGACAGGGTCCTCCCTACGAGCAGTACTTC. This translates into CASRGQGPPYEQYF.

The V call is TRBV24-1, the J call TRBJ2-3, with 7 bases lining up with TRBD1. Germline lookup yields CDR1 KGHDR and CDR2 SFDVKD. Unmatched junction bases numbered 6, after V lost 7 bases and J lost 0 bases. CDR3 length equals 15 residues. The CDR3 nucleotides read TGTGCCACCAGGCTGTGCAGGGGGAGCACAGATACGCAGTATTTT. Translation: CATRLCRGSTDTQYF.

The chain combines TRBV18 with TRBJ2-3, with 9 bases aligning to TRBD1. Unmatched junction bases numbered 2, after V lost 3 bases and J lost 1 base. Germline values: CDR1 KGHSH, CDR2 LQKENI. The CDR3 loop spans 15 amino acids. The CDR3 is CASSPDRGGTDTQYF. The CDR3 nucleotides are TGTGCCAGCTCACCTGACAGGGGGGGCACAGATACGCAGTATTTT.

The chain links TRBV27 to TRBJ2-5, with 7 nucleotides matching TRBD2. Trimming took 4 bases from V and 4 from J; bases not matched to a gene: 6. CDR1 is MNHEY, CDR2 SMNVEV, per germline (reference sequence). The CDR3 contains 14 residues. The CDR3 here is CASSSGLVPETQYF. CDR3 nucleotides: TGTGCCAGCAGTTCCGGACTAGTCCCAGAGACCCAGTACTTC.

This clonotype has more than one count but fewer than ten. Germline is not matched at one junction end, which may reflect a read error. This sequence joins TRBV18 and TRBJ2-4, with TRBD2 matching over 8 bases. This CDR3 has 15 amino acids. Per germline, CDR1 KGHSH and CDR2 LQKENI. The CDR3 loop reads CASSPRSGGANIRYF. The CDR3 DNA sequence: TGTGCCAGCTCTCCCCGTTCGGGGGGGGCCAACATTCGGTACTTC. The variable domain in full, with the rest retrieved from reference TRBV18 and TRBJ2-4, is NAGVMQNPRHLVRRRGQEARLRCSPMKGHSHVYWYRQLPEEGLKFMVYLQKENIIDESGMPKERFSAEFPKEGPSILRIQQVVRGDSAAYFCASSPRSGGANIRYFGAGTRLSVL.

The chain links TRBV27 to TRBJ2-7, with 7 bases aligning to TRBD2. The CDR3 loop spans 18 amino acids. Germline V lookup: CDR1 MNHEY, CDR2 SMNVEV (reference sequence). With V trimmed by 6 bases and J by 3 bases, 20 bases remained unmatched. The DNA of the CDR3 is TGTGCCAGCAGCCCCGGTATGGTGCAGCGGGGACTCGTCTACGAGCAGTACTTC. This codes for CASSPGMVQRGLVYEQYF.

The V gene is TRBV3-1, the J gene TRBJ2-5; maybe TRBD2 (6 bases). The CDR3 loop spans 13 amino acids. Trimming removed 4 bases at V and 6 bases at J, with 12 bases between. Germline V gene data show CDR1 as LGHDT and CDR2 as YNNKEL (reference sequence). The CDR3 DNA reads TGTGCCAGCAGCCCCACTAGCCTCCAGACCCAGTACTTC. It is translated as CASSPTSLQTQYF.

This CDR3 is CASSPRAGPQIAKNIQYF. In DNA, the CDR3 is TGTGCCAGCAGCCCTCGGGCAGGGCCTCAAATAGCCAAAAACATTCAGTACTTC. The chain recombines TRBV27 with TRBJ2-4, with a possible D match to TRBD1 (5 bases). The CDR3 is 18 residues long. V was trimmed by 6 bases and J by 0 bases, leaving 21 bases between them. Looked up from germline, CDR1 is MNHEY and CDR2 is SMNVEV (reference sequence).

This chain uses TRBV6-1 with TRBJ2-7; 8 bases line up with TRBD2. Germline assignment: CDR1 MNHNS and CDR2 SASEGT. The trim removed 2 bases at V and 2 bases at J, leaving 17 bases unmatched. The CDR3 runs to 19 residues. In DNA form, the CDR3 reads TGTGCCAGCAGTGAACCCTCCGGAGCGGGGGATTTTAGGGCCTACGAGCAGTACTTC. It is translated as CASSEPSGAGDFRAYEQYF.

The gene calls are TRBV12-3 or TRBV12-4 and TRBJ2-3; D gene uncertain. The CDR3 totals 11 residues. V lost 5 bases and J 4 bases, leaving 4 bases between the germline ends. The CDR3: CASSKADTQYF. The CDR3 coding sequence is TGTGCCAGCAGTAAAGCAGATACGCAGTATTTT.

This clonotype was seen a few times. The gene calls are TRBV7-9 and TRBJ1-2; 9 bases are shared with TRBD1. Trimming removed 5 bases from V and 3 bases from J; junction bases left unmatched: 4. The germline V gene encodes CDR1 SEHNR and CDR2 FQNEAQ (reference sequence). The CDR3 has 14 residues. The CDR3 here is CASSRQGVYYGYTF. DNA of the CDR3: TGTGCCAGCAGCCGACAGGGGGTCTACTATGGCTACACCTTC. The complete variable domain, with remaining parts taken from reference TRBV7-9 and TRBJ1-2, reads DTGVSQNPRHKITKRGQNVTFRCDPISEHNRLYWYRQTLGQGPEFLTYFQNEAQLEKSRLLSDRFSAERPKGSFSTLEIQRTEQGDSAMYLCASSRQGVYYGYTFGSGTRLTVV.